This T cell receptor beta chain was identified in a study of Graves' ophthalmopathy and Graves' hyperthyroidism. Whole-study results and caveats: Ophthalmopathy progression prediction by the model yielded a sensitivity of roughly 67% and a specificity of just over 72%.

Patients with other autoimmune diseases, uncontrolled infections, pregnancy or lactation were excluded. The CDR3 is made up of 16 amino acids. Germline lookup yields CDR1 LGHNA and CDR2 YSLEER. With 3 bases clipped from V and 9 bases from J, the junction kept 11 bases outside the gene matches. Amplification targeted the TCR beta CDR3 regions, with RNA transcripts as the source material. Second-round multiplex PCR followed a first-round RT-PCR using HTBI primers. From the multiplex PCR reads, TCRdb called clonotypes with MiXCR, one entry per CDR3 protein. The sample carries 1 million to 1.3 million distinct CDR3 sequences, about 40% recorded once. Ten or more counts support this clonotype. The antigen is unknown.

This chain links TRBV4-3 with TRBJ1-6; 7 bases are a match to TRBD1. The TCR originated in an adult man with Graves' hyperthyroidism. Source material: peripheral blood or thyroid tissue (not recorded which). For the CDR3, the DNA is TGCGCCAGCAGCCAGGAGACAGGGACCCCTGGTTCACCCCTCCACTTT. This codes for CASSQETGTPGSPLHF.